This passage covers 8 T cell receptor beta chains from one sample sequenced in a study of T cell changes during pregnancy in multiple sclerosis. Repertoires were generated with immunoSEQ multiplex PCR, while TCRdb's copy carries only in-frame clones and drops some. The sample contains roughly 110,000 clones, 80% to 95% of which appear only once. The material sequenced was peripheral blood, taken in the third trimester of pregnancy. Receptors were obtained from a female donor with multiple sclerosis, enrolled in a pregnancy study.

The CDR3 is CASTQGVVQPQHF. CDR3 nucleotides: TGTGCCAGCACTCAGGGGGTGGTGCAGCCCCAGCATTTT. This chain connects TRBV28 to TRBJ1-5; 7 bases agree with TRBD1. J lost 7 bases, V lost 7 bases, and 7 bases had no gene match. CDR3 length: 13 residues. The germline V gene encodes CDR1 MDHEN and CDR2 SYDVKM.

The gene calls are TRBV21-1 and TRBJ1-1; TRBD1 is the table's D call and was not checked against the DNA. TRBV21-1 is designated a pseudogene. The CDR3 totals 16 residues. This CDR3 reads CASSKVPGPRNTEAFF. The CDR3 region has the DNA TGTGCCAGCAGCAAAGTTCCAGGCCCGAGGAACACTGAAGCTTTCTTT.

Here the CDR3 DNA reads TGTGCCAGCAGTACTAGCGGGGACTACAATGAGCAGTTCTTC. Translating it yields CASSTSGDYNEQFF. The J gene is TRBJ2-1, the V gene TRBV11-3, with 10 bases lining up with TRBD2. The CDR3 is 14 amino acids. Per germline, CDR1 SGHNT and CDR2 YENEEA. V dropped 6 bases and J dropped 3; count of bases not matched to a gene: 2.

This chain links TRBV4-2 with TRBJ1-1, with unresolved D. With 0 bases removed from V and 5 bases from J, the gap between germline ends came to 7 bases. Germline V gene lookup returns CDR1 LGHNA and CDR2 YNFKEQ. CDR3 length: 13 residues. The CDR3 reads CASSQDTQTEAFF. CDR3 DNA sequence: TGTGCCAGCAGCCAAGATACACAAACTGAAGCTTTCTTT.

This chain connects TRBV9 to TRBJ2-5; 7 bases are shared with TRBD2. The length of the CDR3 is 15 residues. Germline CDR1 reads SGDLS; CDR2 reads YYNGEE. Trimming took 0 bases from V and 2 from J; bases not matched to a gene: 4. CDR3: CASSVGGAGQETQYF. DNA for the CDR3: TGTGCCAGCAGCGTAGGTGGAGCGGGGCAAGAGACCCAGTACTTC.

The chain carries TRBV7-9 and TRBJ2-1; 9 bases map to TRBD1. Trimming removed 4 bases from V and 0 bases from J; junction bases left unmatched: 4. This CDR3 spans 16 amino acids. In germline, CDR1 is SEHNR, CDR2 FQNEAQ (reference sequence). CDR3 amino acids: CASSSTGGSSYNEQFF. The CDR3 nucleotides read TGTGCCAGCAGCTCCACAGGGGGCAGCTCCTACAATGAGCAGTTCTTC. The full variable domain, its missing parts supplied by reference TRBV7-9 and TRBJ2-1, is DTGVSQNPRHKITKRGQNVTFRCDPISEHNRLYWYRQTLGQGPEFLTYFQNEAQLEKSRLLSDRFSAERPKGSFSTLEIQRTEQGDSAMYLCASSSTGGSSYNEQFFGPGTRLTVL.

The chain recombines TRBV10-3 with TRBJ2-7; a weak D match, TRBD1 (6 bases). Germline CDR1 ENHRY, CDR2 SYGVKD. Trimming stripped 4 bases from V and 5 bases from J, with 12 bases between. The CDR3 has 13 amino acids. Here the CDR3 reads CAISGRQGNEQYF. The CDR3 nucleotides read TGTGCCATCAGTGGTCGGCAGGGGAACGAGCAGTACTTC.

This clone turned up a few times. The rearrangement uses TRBV5-5 and TRBJ1-4, with 7 bases identical to TRBD1. The germline V gene has CDR1 SGHKS and CDR2 YYEKEE (reference sequence). Trimming removed 4 bases from V and 9 bases from J; junction bases left unmatched: 3. This CDR3 has 12 residues. This CDR3 reads CASSGTVKKLFF. CDR3 in DNA: TGTGCCAGCAGCGGGACAGTAAAAAAACTGTTTTTT.